These T cell receptor beta chains were read from a single sample in a study of blood T cell repertoires in COVID-19. TCRdb's table, derived via immunoSEQ multiplex PCR, lists solely in-frame clones and lacks some. The profile shows around 260,000 clones, less than 90% of them singletons. Sequencing input: peripheral blood. The receptors come from a man between 60 and 75 years old with acute or convalescent COVID-19. The CDR3 runs from the conserved cysteine through the conserved F or W. The D gene is left open where the match is weak. Where a row states a size, it is once, few, many or the class of an expanded clone; other rows omit it.

v_call,d_call,j_call,clone_size,cdr3_aa,cdr3_nt
TRBV19,-,TRBJ1-1,-,CASSIRSGPTIKNTEAFF,TGTGCCAGTAGTATTAGGTCTGGGCCTACGATAAAGAACACTGAAGCTTTCTTT
TRBV18,TRBD1,TRBJ2-7,-,CASSPGTGNEQYF,TGTGCCAGCTCCCCGGGGACAGGCAACGAGCAGTACTTC
TRBV18,-,TRBJ2-7,-,CASSPRGQRPLSLTYEQYF,TGTGCCAGCTCACCAAGGGGACAAAGACCGCTCTCTCTAACCTACGAGCAGTACTTC
TRBV19,-,TRBJ2-3,-,CASSIERVASTDTQYF,TGTGCCAGTAGTATTGAGCGGGTTGCTAGCACAGATACGCAGTATTTT
TRBV29-1,-,TRBJ1-5,once,CSVGTPDQPQHF,TGCAGCGTTGGGACACCGGATCAGCCCCAGCATTTT
TRBV5-1,TRBD2,TRBJ2-3,-,CASSLASGGYRISTDTQYF,TGCGCCAGCAGCTTGGCGAGCGGGGGATACCGCATCAGCACAGATACGCAGTATTTT
TRBV10-3,TRBD2,TRBJ2-7,-,CASHKGVGLFDEQYF,TGTGCCTCACACAAAGGGGTGGGACTATTCGACGAGCAGTACTTC
TRBV12-3/TRBV12-4,-,TRBJ2-7,-,CASSPMEGYEQYF,TGTGCCAGCAGCCCAATGGAGGGATACGAGCAGTACTTC
TRBV5-4,TRBD2,TRBJ2-7,-,CASSYLGTSVNYEQYF,TGTGCCAGCAGCTATCTCGGGACTAGCGTTAACTACGAGCAGTACTTC
TRBV6-5,-,TRBJ1-1,-,CASSYSTLGPNTEAFF,TGTGCCAGCAGTTACTCCACTCTTGGTCCCAACACTGAAGCTTTCTTT
TRBV3-1/TRBV3-2,TRBD2,TRBJ2-1,-,CASSQDSGRLQKVGYNEQFF,TGTGCCAGCAGCCAAGATAGCGGGAGGCTACAAAAGGTGGGCTACAATGAGCAGTTCTTC
TRBV28,-,TRBJ2-7,-,CASSLTLGFSYEQYF,TGTGCCAGCAGTTTGACACTAGGGTTCTCCTACGAGCAGTACTTC
TRBV7-2,-,TRBJ2-7,-,CASSLGLPRAWYF,TGTGCCAGCAGCCTTGGACTCCCTAGGGCTTGGTACTTC
TRBV5-1,TRBD2,TRBJ2-2,few,CASSLVDGGAAGELFF,TGCGCCAGCAGCTTGGTGGACGGGGGGGCCGCCGGGGAGCTGTTTTTT
TRBV2,-,TRBJ2-7,-,CAREEPHYEQYF,TGTGCCAGGGAGGAACCCCACTACGAGCAGTACTTC
TRBV9,-,TRBJ2-1,few,CASSGRQYNEQFF,TGTGCCAGCAGCGGTAGACAGTACAATGAGCAGTTCTTC
TRBV2,TRBD1,TRBJ1-1,-,CASRAGTGGSEAFF,TGTGCCAGCAGGGCCGGGACAGGGGGAAGTGAAGCTTTCTTT
TRBV9,-,TRBJ2-5,once,CASSVTGGPGAQYF,TGTGCCAGCAGCGTAACCGGGGGACCTGGGGCCCAGTACTTC
TRBV28,TRBD1,TRBJ1-4,-,CASSPPGQYEKLFF,TGTGCCAGCAGTCCTCCGGGACAGTATGAAAAACTGTTTTTT
TRBV30,TRBD1,TRBJ1-4,few,CAWKEGGQGKLFF,TGTGCCTGGAAGGAGGGGGGACAGGGCAAACTGTTTTTT
TRBV29-1,TRBD1,TRBJ2-7,-,CSVEGSGTGKYEQYF,TGCAGCGTTGAAGGGTCTGGGACAGGGAAATACGAGCAGTACTTC
TRBV4-1,-,TRBJ1-6,-,CASSPPGGWNSPLHF,TGCGCCAGCAGCCCCCCGGGGGGATGGAATTCACCCCTCCACTTT
TRBV5-6,TRBD2,TRBJ2-5,-,CASSLREGKTQYF,TGTGCCAGCAGCTTGCGGGAGGGGAAGACCCAGTACTTC
TRBV6-2/TRBV6-3,TRBD2,TRBJ2-3,-,CASSYAGLGLYTQYF,TGTGCCAGCAGTTACGCGGGACTAGGGCTGTATACGCAGTATTTT
TRBV7-8,TRBD1,TRBJ1-2,-,CASSLGQGPFSYGYTF,TGTGCCAGCAGCTTAGGACAGGGGCCCTTCTCCTATGGCTACACCTTC
TRBV7-9,-,TRBJ1-4,-,CASSLGQPTNEKLFF,TGTGCCAGCAGCTTAGGACAGCCAACTAATGAAAAACTGTTTTTT
TRBV2,TRBD1,TRBJ2-3,-,CASTDGGQGTDTQYF,TGTGCCAGCACCGACGGGGGACAGGGGACAGATACGCAGTATTTT
TRBV29-1,-,TRBJ2-3,-,CSTGDISTDTQYF,TGCAGCACGGGGGACATCAGCACAGATACGCAGTATTTT
TRBV28,TRBD2,TRBJ2-1,-,CASSPGGLGGELAGEGWQFF,TGTGCCAGCAGTCCAGGGGGCTTGGGTGGGGAACTAGCGGGAGAGGGATGGCAGTTCTTC
TRBV10-3,-,TRBJ2-7,-,CAISAGQGPSEQYF,TGTGCCATCAGTGCGGGGCAGGGGCCCTCTGAGCAGTACTTC
TRBV28,-,TRBJ1-3,once,CASSFDSSGNTIYF,TGTGCCAGCAGTTTTGACAGCTCTGGAAACACCATATATTTT
TRBV10-3,-,TRBJ1-1,-,CAIRPQGNMNTEAFF,TGTGCCATCCGTCCGCAGGGAAACATGAACACTGAAGCTTTCTTT
TRBV13,-,TRBJ1-5,-,CASSKNYRVANQPQHF,TGTGCCAGCAGCAAAAACTACAGGGTTGCAAATCAGCCCCAGCATTTT
TRBV2,TRBD1,TRBJ1-1,-,CASSETGVITEAFF,TGTGCCAGCAGCGAAACAGGGGTGATCACTGAAGCTTTCTTT
TRBV5-5,-,TRBJ1-2,-,CASSIRGNYGYTF,TGTGCCAGCAGCATTAGGGGAAACTATGGCTACACCTTC
TRBV4-3,-,TRBJ1-4,-,CASSLRTEVEEKLFF,TGCGCCAGCAGCCTTCGGACGGAGGTTGAGGAAAAACTGTTTTTT
TRBV7-9,TRBD1,TRBJ1-5,-,CASSPQGSQPQHF,TGTGCCAGCAGCCCACAGGGGAGTCAGCCCCAGCATTTT
TRBV2,-,TRBJ1-5,-,CASCRLTNQPQHF,TGTGCCAGCTGTAGACTTACCAATCAGCCCCAGCATTTT
TRBV6-5,TRBD1,TRBJ1-4,once,CASTTGGREKLFF,TGTGCCAGCACGACAGGGGGAAGGGAAAAACTGTTTTTT
TRBV30,-,TRBJ1-5,few,CAWSQVNQPQHF,TGTGCCTGGAGTCAGGTTAATCAGCCCCAGCATTTT
TRBV28,TRBD1,TRBJ2-6,-,CASSLGTGGSFSSGANVLTF,TGTGCCAGCAGTTTAGGGACAGGGGGGTCGTTTTCCTCTGGGGCCAACGTCCTGACTTTC
TRBV24-1,TRBD2,TRBJ2-5,-,CATSEGGTSGQETQYF,TGTGCCACCAGTGAAGGGGGGACTAGCGGCCAAGAGACCCAGTACTTC